The 22 T cell receptor beta chains in this list originate from one sample, sequenced in a study of CD4+ T cells in melanoma. Some clones are missing from TCRdb's copy, which holds only in-frame ones; the method was immunoSEQ multiplex PCR. Among around 5,700 clones listed, less than 70% were seen once. The specimen sequenced was cells from a culture (not recorded whether cultured in vitro). The receptors were sampled from a human donor with melanoma.

In DNA, the CDR3 is TGTGCCAGCAGCCGGCGGACAGGGGAAGAGACCCAGTACTTC. Translation gives CASSRRTGEETQYF. The gene calls are TRBV9 and TRBJ2-5; 9 bases fit TRBD1. The V gene's germline CDR1 is SGDLS and CDR2 YYNGEE. The CDR3 loop spans 14 amino acids. Germline trimming cut 4 bases from V and 3 bases from J; bases unmatched to any gene: 4.

The CDR3 DNA sequence: TGTGCCAGCAGCGGACAGGGGCTGGCTGAAAAACTGTTTTTT. This sequence encodes CASSGQGLAEKLFF. The chain joins TRBV7-2 to TRBJ1-4, with 9 bases identical to TRBD1. CDR1 and CDR2 from the germline V gene are SGHTA and FQGNSA. The CDR3 is 14 residues long. The V and J ends lost 5 bases and 7 bases, in that order; junction bases with no gene match: 5.

This clone is large. The J gene is TRBJ2-1, the V gene TRBV27, with 8 bases lining up with TRBD1. V shed 0 bases and J 7 bases; nucleotides not matched to a gene: 5. CDR3 length: 15 amino acids. Looked up from germline, CDR1 is MNHEY and CDR2 is SMNVEV (reference sequence). This CDR3 reads CASSLSRGLLNEQFF. CDR3 bases: TGTGCCAGCAGTTTATCCAGGGGGCTCTTGAATGAGCAGTTCTTC.

The chain is built from TRBV7-3 and TRBJ2-6; D gene uncertain. Per the germline V gene, CDR1 is SGHTA and CDR2 is FQGTGA. V dropped 3 bases and J dropped 1 base, with 7 bases sitting between them. The CDR3 consists of 15 residues. CDR3 coding DNA: TGTGCCAGCAGCTTCGTGGGGTCTGGGGCCAACGTCCTGACTTTC. This gives the protein CASSFVGSGANVLTF.

The CDR3 spells CASSLGANTGELFF. Written as DNA, the CDR3 is TGTGCCAGCAGCTTGGGGGCGAACACCGGGGAGCTGTTTTTT. The chain carries TRBV7-3 and TRBJ2-2, with D perhaps assigned TRBD1 or TRBD2 (5 bases each). This CDR3 has 14 residues. Germline CDR1 and CDR2: SGHTA and FQGTGA. V was cut by 3 bases and J by 0 bases, with 5 bases left in between.

This clone was detected a few times. This chain connects TRBV5-4 to TRBJ2-7; 10 nucleotides align to TRBD2. Trimming at V came to 4 bases and at J to 1 base, leaving 2 bases not matched to a gene. The CDR3 sequence is 14 residues long. The germline CDR1 and CDR2 sequences are SGHNT and YYREEE (reference sequence). CDR3 loop: CASSPSGGSYEQYF. DNA of the CDR3: TGTGCCAGCAGCCCTAGCGGGGGTTCCTACGAGCAGTACTTC.

The chain recombines TRBV21-1 with TRBJ2-7; the D call of TRBD2 is as the table states it, not checked on the DNA. TRBV21-1 corresponds to a pseudogene. The CDR3 runs 16 residues. The CDR3 bases are TGTGCCAGCAGCAAAGCGATCCCACGGACTTCCTACGAGCAGTACTTC. It yields the protein CASSKAIPRTSYEQYF.

The chain links TRBV28 to TRBJ2-1; 13 bases are a match to TRBD2. This CDR3 is built from 17 residues. The J segment lost 0 bases and the V segment lost 6 bases, leaving 5 bases of the junction unmatched. From germline, CDR1 is MDHEN and CDR2 SYDVKM. CDR3 DNA: TGTGCCAGCAGAACTAGCGGGGGGGGAAGCTCCTACAATGAGCAGTTCTTC. This translates into CASRTSGGGSSYNEQFF.

This chain connects TRBV7-8 to TRBJ1-2; D uncertain. Germline V gene data show CDR1 as SGHVS and CDR2 as FQNEAQ. There are 14 residues in the CDR3. Trimming took off 2 bases at V and 1 base at J, with 8 bases between the two ends. The CDR3 here is CASSLREVNYGYTF. The CDR3 DNA reads TGTGCCAGCAGCTTAAGGGAGGTTAACTATGGCTACACCTTC.

This chain's CDR3 is CASDRQGGTGELFF. For the CDR3, the DNA is TGTGCCAGTGATAGACAGGGAGGCACCGGGGAGCTGTTTTTT. This sequence joins TRBV19 and TRBJ2-2; possible D gene TRBD1, 7 bases. The CDR3 is 14 residues long. V was shortened by 8 bases and J by 4 bases, with 14 bases between the two germline ends. Germline CDR1 is LNHDA and CDR2 is SQIVND (reference sequence). The full variable domain, with the rest looked up from reference TRBV19 and TRBJ2-2, is DGGITQSPKYLFRKEGQNVTLSCEQNLNHDAMYWYRQDPGQGLRLIYYSQIVNDFQKGDIAEGYSVSREKKESFPLTVTSAQKNPTAFYLCASDRQGGTGELFFGEGSRLTVL.

The rearrangement uses TRBV3-1 (or the pseudogene TRBV3-2) and TRBJ2-3, with 10 bases matching TRBD2. Germline assignment: CDR1 LGHDT and CDR2 YNNKEL (reference sequence). V gave up 0 bases and J gave up 2 bases; unmatched junction bases: 8. The CDR3 totals 18 residues. As DNA, the CDR3 is TGTGCCAGCAGCCAAGATAGCCAGCGGGGGGGTGACACAGATACGCAGTATTTT. Its translation: CASSQDSQRGGDTDTQYF.

Only a few counts were recorded for this clone. V is TRBV2 and J is TRBJ1-4, with a weak D call TRBD1 (6 bases). Germline CDR1 SNHLY, CDR2 FYNNEI. The CDR3 covers 15 residues. V lost 6 bases and J 3 bases, leaving 14 bases between the germline ends. The CDR3 coding sequence is TGTGCCAGCAGGAGATCGACAGGCTCTAATGAAAAACTGTTTTTT. The encoded protein is CASRRSTGSNEKLFF.

The rearrangement uses TRBV27 and TRBJ1-4, with a tentative D call TRBD1 (5 bases). The germline gives CDR1 MNHEY, CDR2 SMNVEV (reference sequence). Trimming removed 6 bases from V and 12 bases from J, with 11 bases in between. The CDR3 extends over 11 amino acids. The CDR3 region is CASRSGTELFF. DNA of the CDR3: TGTGCCAGCAGATCCGGGACTGAACTGTTTTTT.

The chain combines TRBV10-2 with TRBJ1-5, with 9 positions matching TRBD1. With 6 bases clipped from V and 6 bases from J, the junction kept 12 bases outside the gene matches. This CDR3 has 16 amino acids. CDR1 and CDR2 from the germline V gene are WSHSY and SAAADI. DNA for the CDR3: TGCGCCAGCAGCGTATGGACAGGGGCCCAGGGTCAGCCCCAGCATTTT. Translated: CASSVWTGAQGQPQHF.

This chain links TRBV14 with TRBJ1-1; D is undetermined. Germline V gives CDR1 SGHDN, CDR2 FVKESK. Trimming removed 1 base from V and 6 bases from J, with 9 bases in between. The CDR3 has 13 residues. Here the CDR3 DNA reads TGTGCCAGCAGCCAAGCGCGGAGATCTGAAGCTTTCTTT. This sequence encodes CASSQARRSEAFF.

The chain links TRBV18 to TRBJ1-1, with no clear D. Germline assignment: CDR1 KGHSH and CDR2 LQKENI. The CDR3 has 13 amino acids. Trimming stripped 2 bases from V and 1 base from J, with 5 bases between. Here the CDR3 DNA reads TGTGCCAGCTCACCATCCCAGAACACTGAAGCTTTCTTT. Residues: CASSPSQNTEAFF.

The rearrangement links TRBV11-1 to TRBJ1-2; 7 bases match TRBD1. Germline V gene sequence: CDR1 SGHAT, CDR2 FQDESV (reference sequence). V dropped 6 bases and J dropped 4; count of bases not matched to a gene: 8. This CDR3 spans 14 amino acids. The CDR3 spells CASSPDRDAYGYTF. The CDR3 DNA reads as TGTGCCAGCAGTCCTGACAGGGATGCCTATGGCTACACCTTC.

The chain uses TRBV28 and TRBJ2-1; 10 bases match TRBD2. Germline V gives CDR1 MDHEN, CDR2 SYDVKM. The CDR3 is 16 residues long. V was clipped by 4 bases and J by 6 bases; unmatched bases: 9. The CDR3 bases are TGTGCCAGCAGTTCCCCCAGCGGGGGGGCGGGCAATGAGCAGTTCTTC. Protein: CASSSPSGGAGNEQFF.

The chain has TRBV12-3 or TRBV12-4 and TRBJ1-4; no reliable D call. Trimming took 6 bases from V and 6 from J, leaving 8 bases between them. The CDR3 loop spans 12 amino acids. As DNA, the CDR3 is TGTGCCAGCAGGGCGAGCGATGAAAAACTGTTTTTT. It yields the protein CASRASDEKLFF.

This rearrangement joins TRBV18 to TRBJ1-2; a possible D gene is TRBD1 (6 bases). The CDR3 is made up of 15 amino acids. V lost 3 bases and J 6 bases, leaving 17 bases between the germline ends. Germline CDR1 KGHSH, CDR2 LQKENI. The DNA of the CDR3 is TGTGCCAGCTCACCCGAAACCACAGGGAGGGATGGCTACACCTTC. The encoded protein is CASSPETTGRDGYTF.

This chain joins TRBV7-6 and TRBJ2-7, with 11 bases matching TRBD1. The CDR3 runs to 19 residues. The germline V gene has CDR1 SGHVS and CDR2 FNYEAQ. V lost 4 bases, J lost 3 bases, and 17 bases stayed unmatched. The CDR3 sequence is CASSSSTTRPGTGGYEQYF. The CDR3 bases are TGTGCCAGCAGCTCCTCCACCACCAGACCCGGGACAGGGGGCTACGAGCAGTACTTC.

As to this clone: Sequence at one end of the junction differs from germline and may be a read error. V and J are TRBV6-1 and TRBJ1-3, with 7 bases aligning to TRBD1. The CDR3 extends over 13 amino acids. Germline CDR1 MNHNS, CDR2 SASEGT. CDR3 in DNA: TGTGCCAGTAGTGACAGGGCTGGAAACACCATATATTTT. This encodes CASSDRAGNTIYF.